Detailed here is one TCR beta chain. Its target antigen remains unknown. Base qualities are not at hand, and no much larger clone is one base apart. A single peripheral blood draw of about 120 mL on average was collected from each donor into heparinised tubes. Naive, central memory, regulatory and stem cell-like memory CD4+ T cells were sorted on a BD FACSAria II using a panel including CD45RO, CCR7, CD25, CD127, CD95 and CD27. A purity above 95% was achieved for all sorted populations. PBMCs were separated immediately by Lymphoprep density gradient centrifugation and were stained directly, without being cultured. So that batch effects would be minimized, each experiment stained and sorted samples in pairs, pairing one healthy donor with one patient. The entire isolated RNA was reverse transcribed using the High Capacity cDNA Reverse Transcription Kit, and thus expressed TCRB transcripts were sequenced. Deep immunoSEQ sequencing was performed on naive, central memory and regulatory T cell samples, with an average of approximately 3.9 million total reads per sample. Sorted cells were lysed in RLT buffer, and RNA was extracted using DNase-treated RNeasy Micro or Mini kits according to cell number. To prevent cross-contamination, each cell subset was processed individually, whereas patient and healthy donor samples were processed jointly. Using the immunoSEQ multiplex PCR, TCRB sequences were amplified from cDNA into 87-bp fragments spanning the CDR3 region. The amplicons were sequenced using the Illumina HiSeq platform. In the source study's methods: PCR bias was computationally corrected using synthetic template baselines, reads within Hamming distance 2 were collapsed, and singletons that could not be merged were discarded. By aligning reads against IMGT, V, D and J genes, CDR3 length, and insertions or deletions at six rearrangement sites were assigned. Within each subset, clonotype counts were normalized to sorted cell number, and only after that were true diversity and Gini coefficients computed with the tcR R package. The overlap coefficient, calculated on TCRB nucleotide sequences, was used to quantify repertoire sharing. As a proxy for the pre-selection repertoire, out-of-frame TCRB sequences from naive cells were analyzed. TCRdb holds this immuneACCESS table with in-frame rearrangements only. Some clones are missing; in checked studies, unresolved V genes explain under half, and the rest has no known cause. V, J and clone size derive from that table, while D and trimming were established from the DNA sequence. Within this sample are under 300,000 clones, with 14% of them counted one time only. The ten largest clones take up just under 0.02% of the sample.

This specimen comes from a study of beta chain features in type 1 diabetes (dated by TCRdb to between 2017 and 2018). General notes on the study: Mean age, gender distribution, total cell number and subset yield were not different between patients and healthy donors. A total of about 100,000,000 sorted cells were examined across all samples, and RNA yield correlated strongly with the number of cells per subset. The study compared the TCRB repertoires of sorted circulating CD4+ T cell subsets in recently diagnosed type 1 diabetes patients with those in matched healthy donors. Naive and central memory subsets were obtained from all 30 or so donors, but regulatory and stem cell-like memory subsets were isolated from only 8 patients and roughly 8 healthy donors.

V ends up 6 bases short and J 6 bases short, with an unmatched junction base count of 10. The CDR3 contains 15 residues, cysteine and phenylalanine counted. Here the CDR3 DNA is all that survives: 45 bases in frame from base 1. CDR1 and CDR2, looked up from the germline V gene, are SGHDT and YYEEEE. What the authors observed across the whole study: Naive, central memory and regulatory TCRB repertoires appeared to be more similar among patients than among healthy donors. Shorter templates might have been favored by PCR, but patient and control samples were amplified and corrected together, so both groups would have been affected equally by any skew. HLA sub-analyses involved small numbers of individuals, so any influence of HLA type on TCRB rearrangement remained unresolved. Because cDNA was sequenced instead of genomic DNA, highly expressing activated cells could be over-represented, though the groups showed no difference in activation or CD3 levels. A moderate but significant shortening of TCRB CDR3 length was observed in type 1 diabetes patients in all four CD4+ subsets. At VDJ recombination sites, patients with type 1 diabetes made fewer insertions and deleted more nucleotides, a pattern implying thymic rearrangement abnormalities.

Source material: naive CD4+ T cells from blood. The meaning of the sample's cell subset or site label: true naive CD4+ T cells. The sequence was obtained from a man younger than 45 with type 1 diabetes. This sequence uses TRBV5-6 and TRBJ1-5, and 9 junction bases match TRBD1. The DNA sequence is given as TGTGCCAGCACCCTTAGGGGACAGGGCCCTCAGCCCCAGCATTTT. Translated, this gives CASTLRGQGPQPQHF.